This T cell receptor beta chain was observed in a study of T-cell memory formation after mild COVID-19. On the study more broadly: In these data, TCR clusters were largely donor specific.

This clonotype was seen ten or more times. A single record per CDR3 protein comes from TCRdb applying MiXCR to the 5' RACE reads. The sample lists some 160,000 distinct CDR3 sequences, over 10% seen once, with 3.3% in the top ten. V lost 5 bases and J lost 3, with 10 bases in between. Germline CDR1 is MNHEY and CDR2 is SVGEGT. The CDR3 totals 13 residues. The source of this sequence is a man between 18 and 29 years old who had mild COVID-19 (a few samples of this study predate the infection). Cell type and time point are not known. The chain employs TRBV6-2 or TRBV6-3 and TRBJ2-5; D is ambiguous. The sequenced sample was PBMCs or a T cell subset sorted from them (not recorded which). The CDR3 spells CASSRGPEETQYF. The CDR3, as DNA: TGTGCCAGCAGTCGAGGACCCGAAGAGACCCAGTACTTC.